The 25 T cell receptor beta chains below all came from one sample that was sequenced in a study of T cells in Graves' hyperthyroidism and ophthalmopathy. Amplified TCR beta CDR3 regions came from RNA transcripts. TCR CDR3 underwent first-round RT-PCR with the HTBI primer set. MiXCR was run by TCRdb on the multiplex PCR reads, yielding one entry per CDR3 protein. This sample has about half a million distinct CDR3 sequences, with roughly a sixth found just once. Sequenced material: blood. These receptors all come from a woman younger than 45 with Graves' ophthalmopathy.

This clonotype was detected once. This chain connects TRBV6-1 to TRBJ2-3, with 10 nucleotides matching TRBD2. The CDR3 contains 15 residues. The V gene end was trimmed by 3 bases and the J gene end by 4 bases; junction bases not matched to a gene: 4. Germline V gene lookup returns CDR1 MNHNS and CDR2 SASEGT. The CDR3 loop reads CASSDLAGGPDTQYF. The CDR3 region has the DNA TGTGCCAGCAGTGACTTAGCGGGAGGCCCAGATACGCAGTATTTT.

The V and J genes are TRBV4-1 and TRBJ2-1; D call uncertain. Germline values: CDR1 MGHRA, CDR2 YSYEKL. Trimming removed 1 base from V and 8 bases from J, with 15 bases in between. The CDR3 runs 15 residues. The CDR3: CASSQGKLKIDEQFF. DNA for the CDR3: TGCGCCAGCAGCCAAGGGAAATTGAAAATCGATGAGCAGTTCTTC.

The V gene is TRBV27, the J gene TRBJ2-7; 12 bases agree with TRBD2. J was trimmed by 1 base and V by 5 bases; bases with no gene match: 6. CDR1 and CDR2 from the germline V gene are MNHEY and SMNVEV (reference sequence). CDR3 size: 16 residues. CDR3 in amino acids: CASSQLAGGESYEQYF. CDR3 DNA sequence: TGTGCCAGCAGTCAGCTAGCGGGAGGGGAGTCCTACGAGCAGTACTTC.

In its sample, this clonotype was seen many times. The CDR3 loop is CASSQEPGTGQFF. CDR3 coding DNA: TGTGCCAGCAGCCAAGAACCCGGGACAGGACAGTTCTTC. The genes are TRBV3-1 and TRBJ2-1, with 8 bases aligning to TRBD1. The CDR3 length is 13 residues. CDR1 and CDR2 (germline): LGHDT, YNNKEL (reference sequence). Germline trimming cut 0 bases from V and 13 bases from J; bases unmatched to any gene: 5.

CDR3 sequence: CASSLRTQGIQYF. CDR3 nucleotides: TGTGCCAGCAGCCTCCGGACCCAGGGCATTCAGTACTTC. The rearrangement joins TRBV11-2 to TRBJ2-4; possible D gene TRBD1, 5 bases. V gave up 5 bases and J gave up 9 bases, with 14 bases separating them. This CDR3 has 13 amino acids. The germline V gene encodes CDR1 SGHAT and CDR2 FQNNGV.

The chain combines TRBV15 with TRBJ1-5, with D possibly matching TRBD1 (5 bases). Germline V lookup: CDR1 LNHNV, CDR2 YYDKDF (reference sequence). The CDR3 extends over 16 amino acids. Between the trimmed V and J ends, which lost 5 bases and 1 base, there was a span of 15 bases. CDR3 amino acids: CATSPLGGGSNQPQHF. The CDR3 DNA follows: TGTGCCACCAGCCCCCTGGGGGGGGGGAGCAATCAGCCCCAGCATTTT. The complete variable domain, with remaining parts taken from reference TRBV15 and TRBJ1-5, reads DAMVIQNPRYQVTQFGKPVTLSCSQTLNHNVMYWYQQKSSQAPKLLFHYYDKDFNNEADTPDNFQSRRPNTSFCFLDIRSPGLGDTAMYLCATSPLGGGSNQPQHFGDGTRLSIL.

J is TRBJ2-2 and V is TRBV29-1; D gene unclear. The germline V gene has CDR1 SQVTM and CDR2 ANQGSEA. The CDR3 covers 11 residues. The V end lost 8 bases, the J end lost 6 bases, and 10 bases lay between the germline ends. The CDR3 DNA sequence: TGCAGCATGGTTAGGGCCGGGGAGCTGTTTTTT. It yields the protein CSMVRAGELFF.

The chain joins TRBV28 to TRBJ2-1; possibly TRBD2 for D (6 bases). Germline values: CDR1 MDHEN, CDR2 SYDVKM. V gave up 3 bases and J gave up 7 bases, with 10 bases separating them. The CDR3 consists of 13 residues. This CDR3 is CASSLGLTNEQFF. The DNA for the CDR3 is TGTGCCAGCAGTTTGGGACTCACTAATGAGCAGTTCTTC. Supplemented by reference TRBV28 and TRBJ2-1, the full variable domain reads DVKVTQSSRYLVKRTGEKVFLECVQDMDHENMFWYRQDPGLGLRLIYFSYDVKMKEKGDIPEGYSVSREKKERFSLILESASTNQTSMYLCASSLGLTNEQFFGPGTRLTVL.

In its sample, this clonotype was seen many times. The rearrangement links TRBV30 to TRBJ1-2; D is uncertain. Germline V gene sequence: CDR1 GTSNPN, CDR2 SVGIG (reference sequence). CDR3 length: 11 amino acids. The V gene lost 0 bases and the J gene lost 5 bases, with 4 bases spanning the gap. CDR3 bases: TGTGCCTGGAGTGTAGGATATGGCTACACCTTC. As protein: CAWSVGYGYTF.

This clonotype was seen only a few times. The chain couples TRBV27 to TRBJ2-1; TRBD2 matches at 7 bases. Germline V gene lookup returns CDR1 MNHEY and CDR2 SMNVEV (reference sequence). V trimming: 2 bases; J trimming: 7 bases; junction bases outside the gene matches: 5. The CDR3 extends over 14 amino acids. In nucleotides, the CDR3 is TGTGCCAGCAGTTTAAGGGGAGGGATTAATGAGCAGTTCTTC. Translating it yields CASSLRGGINEQFF.

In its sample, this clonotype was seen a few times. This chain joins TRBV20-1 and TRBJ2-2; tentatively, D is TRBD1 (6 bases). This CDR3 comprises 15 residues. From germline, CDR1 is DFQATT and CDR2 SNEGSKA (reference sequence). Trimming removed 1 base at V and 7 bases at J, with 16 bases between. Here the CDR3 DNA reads TGCAGTGCTAGAGGGGGGCAGGGGAGCGGCGGGGAGCTGTTTTTT. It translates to CSARGGQGSGGELFF.

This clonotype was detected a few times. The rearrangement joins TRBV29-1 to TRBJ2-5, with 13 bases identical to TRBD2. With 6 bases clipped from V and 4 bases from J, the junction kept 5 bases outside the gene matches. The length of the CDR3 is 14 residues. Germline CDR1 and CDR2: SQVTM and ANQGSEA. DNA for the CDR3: TGCAGCGTGGGACTAGCGGGATCGGGAGAGACCCAGTACTTC. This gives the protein CSVGLAGSGETQYF.

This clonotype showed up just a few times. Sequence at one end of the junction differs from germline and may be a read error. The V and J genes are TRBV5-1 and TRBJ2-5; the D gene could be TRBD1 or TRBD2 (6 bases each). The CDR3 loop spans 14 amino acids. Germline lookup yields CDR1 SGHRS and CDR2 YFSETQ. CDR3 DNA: TGCGCCAGCAGCGCGGGGACACAGAAAGAGGCCCAGTACTTC. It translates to CASSAGTQKEAQYF.

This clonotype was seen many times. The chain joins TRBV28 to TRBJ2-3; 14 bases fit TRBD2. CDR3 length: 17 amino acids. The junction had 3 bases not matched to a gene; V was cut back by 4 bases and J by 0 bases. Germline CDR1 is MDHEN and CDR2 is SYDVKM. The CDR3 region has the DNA TGTGCCAGCAGTTCCCGGACTAGCGGGAGGAGCACAGATACGCAGTATTTT. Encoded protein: CASSSRTSGRSTDTQYF.

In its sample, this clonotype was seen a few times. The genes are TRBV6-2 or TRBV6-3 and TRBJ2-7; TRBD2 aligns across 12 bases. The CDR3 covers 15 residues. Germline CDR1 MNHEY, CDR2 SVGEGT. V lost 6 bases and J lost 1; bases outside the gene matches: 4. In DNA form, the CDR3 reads TGTGCCAGCAGACTTGGACTAGCGGGGTCCTACGAGCAGTACTTC. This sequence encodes CASRLGLAGSYEQYF.

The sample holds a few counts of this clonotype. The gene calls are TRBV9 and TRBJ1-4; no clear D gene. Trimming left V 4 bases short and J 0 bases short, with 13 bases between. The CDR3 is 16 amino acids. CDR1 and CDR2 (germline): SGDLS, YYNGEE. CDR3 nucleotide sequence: TGTGCCAGCAGCCCTACCGGTGGTGCAACTAATGAAAAACTGTTTTTT. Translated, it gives CASSPTGGATNEKLFF.

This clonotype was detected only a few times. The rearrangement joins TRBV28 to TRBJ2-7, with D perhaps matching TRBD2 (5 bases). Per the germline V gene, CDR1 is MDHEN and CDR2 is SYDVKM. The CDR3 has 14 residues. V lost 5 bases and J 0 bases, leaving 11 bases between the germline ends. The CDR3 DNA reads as TGTGCCAGCAGTCCCTCGGAGGACTCCTACGAGCAGTACTTC. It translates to CASSPSEDSYEQYF.

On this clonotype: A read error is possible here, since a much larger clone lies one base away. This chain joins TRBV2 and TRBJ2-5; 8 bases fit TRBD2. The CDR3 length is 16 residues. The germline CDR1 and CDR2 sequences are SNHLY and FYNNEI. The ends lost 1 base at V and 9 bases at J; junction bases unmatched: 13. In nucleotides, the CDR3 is TGTGCCAGCAGTGAAGGACTAGCGAGCAGGGGTGCGTCCCAGTACTTC. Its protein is CASSEGLASRGASQYF.

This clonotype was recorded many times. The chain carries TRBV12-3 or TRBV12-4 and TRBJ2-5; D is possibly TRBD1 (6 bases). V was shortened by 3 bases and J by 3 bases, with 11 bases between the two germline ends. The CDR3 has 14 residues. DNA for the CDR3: TGTGCCAGCAGTTTGGGGACAATAGAAGAGACCCAGTACTTC. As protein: CASSLGTIEETQYF.

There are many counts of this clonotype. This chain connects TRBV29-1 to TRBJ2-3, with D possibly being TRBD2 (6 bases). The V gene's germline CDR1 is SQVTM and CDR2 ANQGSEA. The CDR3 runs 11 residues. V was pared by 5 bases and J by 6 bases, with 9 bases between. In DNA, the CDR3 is TGCAGCGTTATGGCGGGGGATACGCAGTATTTT. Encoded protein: CSVMAGDTQYF.

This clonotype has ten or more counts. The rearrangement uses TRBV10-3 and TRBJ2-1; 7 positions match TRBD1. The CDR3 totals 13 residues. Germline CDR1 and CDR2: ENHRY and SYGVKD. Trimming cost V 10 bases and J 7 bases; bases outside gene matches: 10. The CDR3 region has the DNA TGTGCCACCGCAGGGGGAAAAATGAATGAGCAGTTCTTC. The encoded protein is CATAGGKMNEQFF.

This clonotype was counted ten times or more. The CDR3: CAISDREDYGYTF. As DNA, the CDR3 is TGTGCCATCAGTGACAGGGAGGACTATGGCTACACCTTC. This sequence joins TRBV10-3 and TRBJ1-2, with D possibly TRBD1 on 5 matching bases. Germline loops: CDR1 ENHRY, CDR2 SYGVKD. V was shortened by 3 bases and J by 3 bases, with 8 bases between the two germline ends. This CDR3 region has 13 residues.

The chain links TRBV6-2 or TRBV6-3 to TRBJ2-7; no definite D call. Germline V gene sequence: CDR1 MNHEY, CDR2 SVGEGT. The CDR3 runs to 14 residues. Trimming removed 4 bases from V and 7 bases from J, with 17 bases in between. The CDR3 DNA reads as TGTGCCAGCAGTTCCCGACACGGAATGTGGGAGCAGTACTTC. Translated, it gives CASSSRHGMWEQYF.

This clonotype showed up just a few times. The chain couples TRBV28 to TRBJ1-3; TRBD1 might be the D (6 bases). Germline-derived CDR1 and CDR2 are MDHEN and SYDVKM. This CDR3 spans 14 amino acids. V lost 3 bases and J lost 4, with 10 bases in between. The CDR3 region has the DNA TGTGCCAGCAGTTTCGGGGGGGCCGGAAACACCATATATTTT. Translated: CASSFGGAGNTIYF.

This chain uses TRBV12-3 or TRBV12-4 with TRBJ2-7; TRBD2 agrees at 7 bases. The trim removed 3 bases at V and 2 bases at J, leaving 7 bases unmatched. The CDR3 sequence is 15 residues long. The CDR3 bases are TGTGCCAGCAGTTTGGGACGGGAGGCTCCCTACGAGCAGTACTTC. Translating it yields CASSLGREAPYEQYF.